A single sample is the source of the 24 T cell receptor beta chains below, sequenced in a study of identical twins (dated by TCRdb to about 2016). The library was prepared using 5' RACE. The reads were generated on an Illumina HiSeq 2000. TCRdb itself trimmed the public reads at Q25 with fastp, ran MiXCR and retained productive beta chains. Merged by CDR3 protein, the rows form single entries marked with the most common genes and DNA. The sample profile shows 450,000 or so distinct CDR3 sequences; around a sixth of them were found once. Roughly 12% of the sample is taken by the ten largest. Sequences were obtained from naive T cells sorted from blood. The label giving this sample's cell subset or site can be read as: cells isolated with a human naive T-cell isolation kit. These receptors originate from a man aged 45-60 years in good health.

This clonotype was counted at least ten times. The chain is built from TRBV6-1 and TRBJ2-1, with TRBD1 as a possible D gene (6 bases). Germline V gene sequence: CDR1 MNHNS, CDR2 SASEGT. The CDR3 length is 14 residues. V lost 6 bases, J lost 4 bases, and 13 bases lay in between. Here the CDR3 reads CASSQGQTYNEQFF. The CDR3 bases are TGTGCCAGCAGCCAAGGACAGACATACAATGAGCAGTTCTTC.

Concerning this clonotype itself: A much larger clone differs from this one at a single base, so this may be a read error. The gene calls are TRBV29-1 and TRBJ2-3, with 12 bases that match TRBD2. The ends lost 0 bases at V and 5 bases at J; junction bases unmatched: 21. The CDR3 extends over 21 amino acids. Germline values: CDR1 SQVTM, CDR2 ANQGSEA. CDR3 in DNA: TGCAGCGTTGAAGATCTCTCATACCCAAGACTAGCGGGGGATGTCATAGATACGCAGTATTTT. This codes for CSVEDLSYPRLAGDVIDTQYF.

The V call is TRBV12-3 or TRBV12-4, the J call TRBJ1-1; possible D gene TRBD1, 5 bases. Trimming removed 2 bases from V and 3 bases from J, with 10 bases in between. CDR3 size: 14 residues. Here the CDR3 reads CASSLLRVDTEAFF. The CDR3 coding sequence is TGTGCCAGCAGTTTACTCAGGGTGGACACTGAAGCTTTCTTT.

The chain joins TRBV4-2 to TRBJ2-3, with D perhaps TRBD1 or TRBD2 (5 bases each). CDR3 size: 14 residues. Germline CDR1 is LGHNA and CDR2 is YNFKEQ. V lost 0 bases and J lost 6, with 10 bases in between. The CDR3 sequence is CASSQEQGPDTQYF. The CDR3 DNA reads as TGTGCCAGCAGCCAAGAGCAGGGACCGGATACGCAGTATTTT.

The chain is built from TRBV20-1 and TRBJ1-1; 7 nucleotides line up with TRBD1. CDR1 is DFQATT and CDR2 is SNEGSKA in the germline V gene (reference sequence). This CDR3 has 12 residues. J was trimmed by 3 bases and V by 8 bases; bases with no gene match: 6. CDR3 residues: CSTRGWDTEAFF. The CDR3 nucleotides read TGCAGTACCAGGGGGTGGGACACTGAAGCTTTCTTT.

The chain employs TRBV7-3 and TRBJ2-5, with 9 bases aligning to TRBD2. This CDR3 region has 17 residues. V shed 3 bases and J 1 base; nucleotides not matched to a gene: 9. Germline assignment: CDR1 SGHTA and CDR2 FQGTGA. CDR3 in DNA: TGTGCCAGCAGCTTGGGGCCCCGTAGCGGGGGCCAAGAGACCCAGTACTTC. Its translation: CASSLGPRSGGQETQYF. Full variable domain (remainder filled in from reference TRBV7-3 and TRBJ2-5): GAGVSQTPSNKVTEKGKYVELRCDPISGHTALYWYRQSLGQGPEFLIYFQGTGAADDSGLPNDRFFAVRPEGSVSTLKIQRTERGDSAVYLCASSLGPRSGGQETQYFGPGTRLLVL.

The chain recombines TRBV7-9 with TRBJ2-5; 8 bases align to TRBD1. Per the germline V gene, CDR1 is SEHNR and CDR2 is FQNEAQ (reference sequence). This CDR3 comprises 16 residues. The trim removed 4 bases at V and 4 bases at J, leaving 11 bases unmatched. The CDR3 nucleotides read TGTGCCAGCAGCTATGACAGGGGCGAAGCGGGAGAGACCCAGTACTTC. Its translation: CASSYDRGEAGETQYF.

This clonotype was counted a few times. This chain links TRBV6-5 with TRBJ1-2; a weak D match, TRBD1 (6 bases). CDR3 length equals 13 residues. The V and J ends lost 4 bases and 4 bases respectively, with 10 bases between them. CDR1 and CDR2 (germline): MNHEY, SVGAGI. CDR3 sequence (DNA): TGTGCCAGCAGTTTCCAGGGGTCCTATGGCTACACCTTC. Protein: CASSFQGSYGYTF.

The gene calls are TRBV19 and TRBJ1-4; D is uncertain. V lost 7 bases, J lost 7 bases, and 13 bases lay in between. Looked up from germline, CDR1 is LNHDA and CDR2 is SQIVND (reference sequence). This CDR3 contains 13 residues. CDR3 sequence: CASKSHSVEKLFF. The DNA for the CDR3 is TGTGCCAGTAAAAGCCATTCGGTTGAAAAACTGTTTTTT.

The CDR3 loop reads CASSQVGQGSPLHF. CDR3 nucleotide sequence: TGCGCCAGCAGCCAAGTAGGACAGGGCTCACCCCTCCACTTT. The chain has TRBV4-1 and TRBJ1-6, with 8 bases that match TRBD1. The V gene end was trimmed by 1 base and the J gene end by 10 bases; junction bases not matched to a gene: 3. The CDR3 covers 14 residues. Germline-derived CDR1 and CDR2 are MGHRA and YSYEKL.

The V and J genes are TRBV12-5 and TRBJ2-5, with D possibly being TRBD1 or TRBD2 (5 bases each). Germline V gene sequence: CDR1 LGHNT, CDR2 FRNRAP. This CDR3 is 16 amino acids long. V shed 1 base and J shed 5 bases, with 17 bases lying between them. The CDR3: CASGLAPGTSLETQYF. The CDR3 DNA sequence: TGTGCTAGTGGTTTGGCCCCCGGGACCTCGTTGGAGACCCAGTACTTC.

This clonotype was observed a few times. The J gene is TRBJ1-5, the V gene TRBV20-1, with D hard to call. CDR1 is DFQATT, CDR2 SNEGSKA, per germline (reference sequence). V was shortened by 5 bases and J by 2 bases, with 13 bases between the two germline ends. The CDR3 is made up of 14 amino acids. CDR3 sequence: CSARIGRGNQPQHF. The CDR3 coding sequence is TGCAGTGCTCGGATTGGTAGGGGCAATCAGCCCCAGCATTTT.

This clonotype was detected a few times. The chain combines TRBV18 with TRBJ2-7; the D gene is possibly TRBD2 (5 bases). The CDR3 consists of 17 residues. V was shortened by 0 bases and J by 0 bases, with 15 bases between the two germline ends. Germline CDR1 reads KGHSH; CDR2 reads LQKENI. This CDR3 reads CASSPPNRARDSYEQYF. Here the CDR3 DNA reads TGTGCCAGCTCACCACCGAACAGAGCCCGGGACTCCTACGAGCAGTACTTC.

V is TRBV20-1 and J is TRBJ2-2; D possibly matches TRBD1 or TRBD2 (5 bases each). The V end was cut by 5 bases, the J end by 3 bases, with 13 bases between. Per the germline V gene, CDR1 is DFQATT and CDR2 is SNEGSKA (reference sequence). The CDR3 is made up of 14 amino acids. CDR3 sequence (DNA): TGCAGTGCTCCGGGACCTACGGACACCGGGGAGCTGTTTTTT. This sequence encodes CSAPGPTDTGELFF.

There are many counts of this clonotype. This rearrangement joins TRBV7-2 to TRBJ1-6; no clear D. The V end lost 2 bases, the J end lost 10 bases, and 9 bases lay between the germline ends. This CDR3 is 13 amino acids long. Germline V lookup: CDR1 SGHTA, CDR2 FQGNSA. The CDR3 DNA follows: TGTGCCAGCAGCTTACAGTTGAACTCACCCCTCCACTTT. This translates into CASSLQLNSPLHF.

This clonotype was picked up many times. CDR3 DNA: TGTGCGGTCCCCACCATAGGACTCCTAAGTTGGCAGCCCCAGCATTTT. Translating it yields CAVPTIGLLSWQPQHF. The V gene is TRBV7-2, the J gene TRBJ1-5; D gene ambiguous. The CDR3 is made up of 16 amino acids. Germline CDR1 SGHTA, CDR2 FQGNSA.

The chain joins TRBV11-2 to TRBJ2-7; no reliable D call. The V gene lost 4 bases and the J gene lost 3 bases, with 16 bases spanning the gap. The CDR3 is 15 residues long. The V gene's germline CDR1 is SGHAT and CDR2 FQNNGV. The CDR3 loop is CASSSRSPPHYEQYF. CDR3 sequence (DNA): TGTGCCAGCAGCTCGAGATCTCCACCACACTACGAGCAGTACTTC.

Many counts were recorded for this clonotype. This sequence joins TRBV7-9 and TRBJ2-1, with 8 bases that match TRBD2. The CDR3 totals 16 residues. V trimming: 10 bases; J trimming: 1 base; junction bases outside the gene matches: 12. Germline CDR1 SEHNR, CDR2 FQNEAQ (reference sequence). The CDR3 sequence: CATTRSGSHSYNEQFF. In nucleotides, the CDR3 is TGTGCCACCACACGCAGCGGGAGCCATTCCTACAATGAGCAGTTCTTC.

The rearrangement joins TRBV12-3 or TRBV12-4 to TRBJ2-7, with TRBD2 identical over 7 bases. The CDR3 extends over 15 amino acids. Losses at the gene ends were 2 bases for V and 0 bases for J; bases not matched to a gene: 4. Here the CDR3 DNA reads TGTGCCAGCAGTTTATCGGGGGGAGTCTCCTACGAGCAGTACTTC. Translating it yields CASSLSGGVSYEQYF.

This chain joins TRBV5-1 and TRBJ2-7; 7 nucleotides agree with TRBD1. The CDR3 is 15 amino acids. The ends lost 3 bases at V and 5 bases at J; junction bases unmatched: 11. Per germline, CDR1 SGHRS and CDR2 YFSETQ. CDR3 DNA sequence: TGCGCCAGCAGCTCCACGGGACAGTCCTTCCACGAGCAGTACTTC. Its translation: CASSSTGQSFHEQYF.

This rearrangement joins TRBV20-1 to TRBJ1-2; 8 positions match TRBD1. Per the germline V gene, CDR1 is DFQATT and CDR2 is SNEGSKA (reference sequence). The CDR3 has 14 residues. Losses at the gene ends were 2 bases for V and 2 bases for J; bases not matched to a gene: 4. CDR3 sequence: CSARRTGINYGYTF. CDR3 sequence (DNA): TGCAGTGCTAGAAGGACAGGGATAAACTATGGCTACACCTTC.

This rearrangement joins TRBV7-3 to TRBJ2-5; a possible D gene is TRBD1 (6 bases). V was shortened by 9 bases and J by 0 bases, with 11 bases between the two germline ends. Germline V lookup: CDR1 SGHTA, CDR2 FQGTGA. The CDR3 totals 13 residues. As DNA, the CDR3 is TGTGCCAGGACCCGGGACAACCAAGAGACCCAGTACTTC. It yields the protein CARTRDNQETQYF.

J is TRBJ2-1 and V is TRBV2; D may be TRBD1 (5 bases). The CDR3 has 15 amino acids. CDR1 SNHLY and CDR2 FYNNEI come from the germline V gene. The V gene lost 4 bases and the J gene lost 0 bases, with 10 bases spanning the gap. The CDR3 protein is CASSVVGASYNEQFF. The CDR3 bases are TGTGCCAGCAGTGTGGTAGGGGCCTCCTACAATGAGCAGTTCTTC.

V and J are TRBV27 and TRBJ1-4; 10 bases are shared with TRBD1. V dropped 5 bases and J dropped 7; count of bases not matched to a gene: 7. CDR3 length: 15 residues. Germline V gene sequence: CDR1 MNHEY, CDR2 SMNVEV (reference sequence). This chain's CDR3 is CASSHPGQGREKLFF. The DNA of the CDR3 is TGTGCCAGCAGTCATCCGGGACAGGGGCGTGAAAAACTGTTTTTT.